This T cell receptor beta chain comes out of a study of blood T cells in healthy people across ages. With a J-beta primer mix and a sample-barcoded 5' primer, a second PCR ran about 6 to 11 cycles. With 12 random nucleotides, a template-switch adaptor tagged each individual cDNA molecule. TCRdb used MiXCR to reprocess the 5' RACE reads, holding one entry per CDR3 protein. The data contain over 450,000 distinct CDR3 sequences, 20% to 30% of them singletons. Germline V gene data show CDR1 as SGHRS and CDR2 as YFSETQ. CDR3 length: 15 amino acids. V shed 5 bases, J shed 4 bases, and the junction held 9 bases outside the gene matches. The sample was also reused in another study, on T cells of mothers and their children. That study adds: Sequencing returned over 8 million TCR beta CDR3 reads per mother and roughly 3 million per child. Normalized overlap was always slightly, never significantly, higher in related than unrelated mother-child pairs.

The TCR sequence derives from a boy between 10 and 17 years old in good health. Material for sequencing was blood. This sequence joins TRBV5-1 and TRBJ1-2; TRBD1 agrees at 9 bases. The CDR3 coding sequence is TGCGCCAGCAGTCCCAGTCCGGGACAGGGCTATGGCTACACCTTC. This gives the protein CASSPSPGQGYGYTF.